This T cell receptor (beta chain) was profiled in a study of early T cells in non-severe SARS-CoV-2 infection. Using its own MiXCR run on the 5' RACE reads, TCRdb lists one record per CDR3 protein. The sample has 40,000 to 50,000 distinct CDR3 sequences, 13% seen once. This clonotype occurred many times. Deletions cut 2 bases from V and 7 bases from J, with 11 bases between. CDR1 SGHTA and CDR2 FQGNSA come from the germline V gene. CDR3 length equals 14 residues. The sequencing input was whole blood. The rearrangement links TRBV7-2 to TRBJ1-4, with unresolved D. This TCR was sampled from an adult who was a healthcare worker with PCR-confirmed SARS-CoV-2 infection or an uninfected control (not recorded which). CDR3 protein: CASSLQALGEKLFF. The CDR3 bases are TGTGCCAGCAGCTTACAGGCCCTGGGTGAAAAACTGTTTTTT.